The entry below describes one T cell receptor (beta chain). Its antigen is still unknown. PCR employed 60 Vbeta and 13 Jbeta primers. Only in-frame clones appear in the TCRdb table, and some are missing; sequencing was by immunoSEQ multiplex PCR. The profile shows about 160,000 clones, approximately 80% of them singletons. The entry originates in a study of cytomegalovirus exposure and HLA in healthy donors. Study results and limitations: Sequencing likely generated an artifact that appeared as a cluster of highly shared sequence variants. Most subjects had HLA-A and HLA-B alleles reportedly predicted accurately by TCR beta sequences. A few V segments could not be told apart, such as TRBV6-2 and TRBV6-3, and were left out. There were three CMV-associated chains whose specificity for CMV antigens was confirmed in vitro.

Germline CDR1 reads SGHTA; CDR2 reads FQGTGA. Trimming removed 2 bases at V and 7 bases at J, with 6 bases between. The CDR3 is 13 amino acids. This TCR was recovered from a male donor in good health and CMV-seronegative. This chain links TRBV7-3 with TRBJ1-6, with D unclear. The sequencing input was PBMCs. DNA of the CDR3: TGTGCCAGCAGCTTATACAGCAATTCACCCCTCCACTTT. Translation gives CASSLYSNSPLHF.